This T cell receptor beta chain appears in the sequencing data of a study of control samples from healthy donors and cancer patients. TCRdb's copy holds only in-frame clones and misses some; the assay was immunoSEQ multiplex PCR. The data hold 200,000 to 250,000 clones, with around 94% observed a single time. CDR1 is SGHTA, CDR2 FQGNSA, per germline. Trimming at V came to 3 bases and at J to 6 bases, leaving 4 bases not matched to a gene. The CDR3 length is 14 residues. The sequence came from a man in his fifties in good health. The chain uses TRBV7-2 and TRBJ1-4; TRBD1 matches at 7 bases. The sequencing input was blood. CDR3 protein: CASSFTGAYEKLFF. The CDR3 DNA reads TGTGCCAGCAGCTTTACAGGGGCGTATGAAAAACTGTTTTTT.